This T cell receptor beta chain comes out of a study of a mutant IDH1 vaccine in newly diagnosed glioma. Study overall: Vaccines began 4-6 weeks after radiotherapy alone, or with temozolomide cycles.

Germline-derived CDR1 and CDR2 are SGDLS and YYNGEE. The CDR3 loop spans 14 amino acids. The ends were cut back, 7 bases at V and 0 bases at J, with 12 bases in the middle. The table came from immunoSEQ multiplex PCR; TCRdb's copy has only in-frame clones and leaves some out. This sample yields 50,000 to 70,000 clones, of which approximately 86% are seen a single time; about 3.1% belongs to the top ten. With respect to this clone: Its antigen is not known.

Overall study findings and caveats: It seemed that pseudoprogression was not linked to changes in the top peripheral T cell clonotypes.

Time point of the sample: week 5, during vaccination. What each vaccine dose contained was 300 ug of mutant IDH1 20-mer peptide, accompanied by topical imiquimod. This receptor was obtained from a woman between 18 and 30 years old with glioma. Some clones in this sample may be carry-over from other donors' samples. V gene TRBV9 combines with J gene TRBJ2-3; D remains ambiguous. This specimen consisted of PBMCs, obtained from a glioma patient whose treatment included an IDH1 peptide vaccine. The CDR3 DNA follows: TGTGCCAGCGCAACCACCTATAGCACAGATACGCAGTATTTT. It yields the protein CASATTYSTDTQYF.